This T cell receptor beta chain is drawn from a study of blood T cell repertoires in COVID-19. Study details: Acute and convalescent COVID-19 samples came from the United States, Italy and Spain.

Per the original data handling: Cell counts per sample came from amplifying reference gene primers. Libraries were prepared by immunoSEQ multiplex PCR; TCRdb keeps only in-frame clonotypes and omits some of them. That table is the source of V, J and clone size, and D and trimming were worked out from the DNA. The profile shows roughly 230,000 clones, 85% of them singletons. CDR3 length: 15 residues. In germline, CDR1 is MNHEY, CDR2 SVGEGT. Losses at the gene ends were 2 bases for V and 4 bases for J; bases not matched to a gene: 6. Seattle enrolled patients during active infection and tracked them longitudinally.

The chain joins TRBV6-2 or TRBV6-3 to TRBJ2-5, with 8 bases identical to TRBD1. The sample comprised peripheral blood. This receptor was taken from a man aged 50 to 59 with COVID-19, enrolled during active disease. The CDR3 is CASSYTPGTGETQYF. Here the CDR3 DNA reads TGTGCCAGCAGTTACACCCCCGGGACAGGAGAGACCCAGTACTTC.